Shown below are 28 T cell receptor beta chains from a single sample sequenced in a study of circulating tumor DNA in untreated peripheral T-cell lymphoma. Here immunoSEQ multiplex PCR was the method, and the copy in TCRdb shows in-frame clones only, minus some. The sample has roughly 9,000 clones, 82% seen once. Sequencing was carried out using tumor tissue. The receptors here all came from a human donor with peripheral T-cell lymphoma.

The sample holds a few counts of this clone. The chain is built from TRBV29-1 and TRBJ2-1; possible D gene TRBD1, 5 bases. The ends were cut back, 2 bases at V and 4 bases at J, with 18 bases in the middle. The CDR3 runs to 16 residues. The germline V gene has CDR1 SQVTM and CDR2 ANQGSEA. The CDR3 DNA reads TGCAGCGTTGAACCCCTAGGGGTTCTGCCTTACAATGAGCAGTTCTTC. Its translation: CSVEPLGVLPYNEQFF.

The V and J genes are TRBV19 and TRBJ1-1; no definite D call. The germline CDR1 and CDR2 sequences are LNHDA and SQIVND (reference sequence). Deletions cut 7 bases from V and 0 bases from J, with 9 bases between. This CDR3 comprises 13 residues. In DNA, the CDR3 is TGTGCCAGTACGGTCGCCTTGAACACTGAAGCTTTCTTT. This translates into CASTVALNTEAFF.

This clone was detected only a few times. CDR3 nucleotide sequence: TGTGCCAGCAGTTACTCTCCCTATCTAAGCAATGAGCAGTTCTTC. It codes for CASSYSPYLSNEQFF. This chain uses TRBV6-8 with TRBJ2-1; D is undetermined. The CDR3 is 15 amino acids. Per germline, CDR1 MNHGY and CDR2 SAAAGT. Trimming removed 0 bases at V and 6 bases at J, with 12 bases between.

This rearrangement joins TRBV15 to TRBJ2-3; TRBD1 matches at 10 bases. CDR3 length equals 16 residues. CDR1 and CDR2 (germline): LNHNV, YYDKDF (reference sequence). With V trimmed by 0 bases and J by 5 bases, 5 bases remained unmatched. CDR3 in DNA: TGTGCCACCAGCAGAGATGGGGACAGGGGAGGAGATACGCAGTATTTT. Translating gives CATSRDGDRGGDTQYF.

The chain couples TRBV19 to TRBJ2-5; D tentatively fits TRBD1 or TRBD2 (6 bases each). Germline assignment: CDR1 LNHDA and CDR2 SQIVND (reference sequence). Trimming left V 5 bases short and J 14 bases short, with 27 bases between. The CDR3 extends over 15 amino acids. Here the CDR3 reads CASSEGGSRDPVLYF. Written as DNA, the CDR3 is TGTGCCAGTAGTGAGGGGGGATCAAGAGACCCAGTACTTTACTTC.

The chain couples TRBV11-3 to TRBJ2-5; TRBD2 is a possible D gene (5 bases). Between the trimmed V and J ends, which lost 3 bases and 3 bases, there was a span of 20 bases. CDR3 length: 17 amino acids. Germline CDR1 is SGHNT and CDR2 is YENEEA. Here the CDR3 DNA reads TGTGCCAGCAGCTTTACAGACTCCATTCGGGGAGAAGAGACCCAGTACTTC. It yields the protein CASSFTDSIRGEETQYF.

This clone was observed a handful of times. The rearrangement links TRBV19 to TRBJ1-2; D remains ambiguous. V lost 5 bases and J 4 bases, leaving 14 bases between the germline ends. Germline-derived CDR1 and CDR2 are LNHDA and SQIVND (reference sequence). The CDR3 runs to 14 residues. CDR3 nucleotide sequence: TGTGCCAGTAGTGGTAATCGGCGGAGCTATGGCTACACCTTC. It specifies CASSGNRRSYGYTF.

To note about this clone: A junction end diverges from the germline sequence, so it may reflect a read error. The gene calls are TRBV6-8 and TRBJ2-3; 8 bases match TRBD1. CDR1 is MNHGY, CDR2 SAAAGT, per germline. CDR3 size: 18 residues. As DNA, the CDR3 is TGTGCCATCAGTGACTCGGACAGGGAAGCCTATAGCACAGATACGCAGTATTTT. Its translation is CAISDSDREAYSTDTQYF.

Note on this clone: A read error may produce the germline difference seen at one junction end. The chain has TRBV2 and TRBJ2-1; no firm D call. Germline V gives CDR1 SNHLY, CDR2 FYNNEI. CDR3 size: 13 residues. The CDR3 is CASMDYSNNEQFF. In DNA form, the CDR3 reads TGTGCCAGCATGGATTACTCCAACAATGAGCAGTTCTTC.

The CDR3 nucleotides read TGTGCCATCAGTGAGTTAACAGGGGGTTTGGACACTGAAGCTTTCTTT. The encoded protein is CAISELTGGLDTEAFF. The gene calls are TRBV10-3 and TRBJ1-1, with 8 bases that match TRBD1. Trimming removed 1 base from V and 3 bases from J; junction bases left unmatched: 7. Germline V gene sequence: CDR1 ENHRY, CDR2 SYGVKD. The CDR3 totals 16 residues.

Here the CDR3 reads CASSIGPWGRSGNTIYF. For the CDR3, the DNA is TGTGCCAGTAGTATCGGACCGTGGGGGAGGTCTGGAAACACCATATATTTT. This sequence joins TRBV19 and TRBJ1-3, with D possibly being TRBD1 (5 bases). The V gene's germline CDR1 is LNHDA and CDR2 SQIVND (reference sequence). This CDR3 spans 17 amino acids. V was shortened by 3 bases and J by 1 base, with 16 bases between the two germline ends.

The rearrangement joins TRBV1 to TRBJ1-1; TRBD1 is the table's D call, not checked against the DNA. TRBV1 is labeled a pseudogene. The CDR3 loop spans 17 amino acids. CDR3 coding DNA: TGCGCCAGCAACCAAGACGGCCTACAGGGGGCGGACACCGAAGCTTTCTTT. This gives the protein CASNQDGLQGADTEAFF.

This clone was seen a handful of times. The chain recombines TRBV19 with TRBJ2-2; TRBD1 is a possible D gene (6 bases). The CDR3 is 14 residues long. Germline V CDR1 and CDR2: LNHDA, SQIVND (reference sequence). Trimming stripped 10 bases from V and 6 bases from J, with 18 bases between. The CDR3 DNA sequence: TGTGCCACCTCGACTACAGGGTATGCCGGGGAGCTGTTTTTT. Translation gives CATSTTGYAGELFF. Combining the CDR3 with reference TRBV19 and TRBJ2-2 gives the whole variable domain DGGITQSPKYLFRKEGQNVTLSCEQNLNHDAMYWYRQDPGQGLRLIYYSQIVNDFQKGDIAEGYSVSREKKESFPLTVTSAQKNPTAFYLCATSTTGYAGELFFGEGSRLTVL.

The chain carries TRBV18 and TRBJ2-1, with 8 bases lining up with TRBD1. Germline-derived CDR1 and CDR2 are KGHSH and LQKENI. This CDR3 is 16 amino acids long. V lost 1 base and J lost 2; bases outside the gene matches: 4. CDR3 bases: TGTGCCAGCTCACCACTGGAGACAGGGGCCTACAATGAGCAGTTCTTC. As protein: CASSPLETGAYNEQFF.

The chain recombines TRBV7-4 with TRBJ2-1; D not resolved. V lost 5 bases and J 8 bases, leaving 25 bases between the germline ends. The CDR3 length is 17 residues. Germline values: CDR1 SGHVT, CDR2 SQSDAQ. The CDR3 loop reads CASSGHPLSMGWDEQFF. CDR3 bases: TGTGCCAGCAGCGGCCACCCCCTTTCAATGGGGTGGGATGAGCAGTTCTTC.

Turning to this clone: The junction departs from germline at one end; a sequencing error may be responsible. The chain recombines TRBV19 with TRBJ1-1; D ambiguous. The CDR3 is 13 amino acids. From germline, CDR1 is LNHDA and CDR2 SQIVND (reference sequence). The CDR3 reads CASSIDTSVRPGF. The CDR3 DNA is TGTGCCAGTAGTATAGATACCTCCGTTAGACCGGGCTTT.

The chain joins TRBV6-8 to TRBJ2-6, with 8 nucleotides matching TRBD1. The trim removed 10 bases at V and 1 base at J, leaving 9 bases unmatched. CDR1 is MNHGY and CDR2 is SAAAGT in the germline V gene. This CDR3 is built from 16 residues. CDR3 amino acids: CAILTGAQSGANVLTF. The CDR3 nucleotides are TGTGCCATCCTGACAGGGGCCCAATCTGGGGCCAACGTCCTGACTTTC.

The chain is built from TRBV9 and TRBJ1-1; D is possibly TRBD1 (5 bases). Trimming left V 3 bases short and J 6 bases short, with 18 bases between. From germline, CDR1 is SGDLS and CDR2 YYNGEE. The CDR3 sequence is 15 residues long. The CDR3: CASSGRDEVFAEAFF. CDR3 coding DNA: TGTGCCAGCAGCGGTCGGGACGAGGTTTTTGCTGAAGCTTTCTTT.

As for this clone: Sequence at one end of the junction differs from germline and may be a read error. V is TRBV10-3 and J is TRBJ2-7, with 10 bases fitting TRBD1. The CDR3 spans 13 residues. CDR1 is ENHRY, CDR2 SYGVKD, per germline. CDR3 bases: TGTGTCATCAGTGATGGGACAGGGGTCGAGCAGTACTTC. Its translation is CVISDGTGVEQYF.

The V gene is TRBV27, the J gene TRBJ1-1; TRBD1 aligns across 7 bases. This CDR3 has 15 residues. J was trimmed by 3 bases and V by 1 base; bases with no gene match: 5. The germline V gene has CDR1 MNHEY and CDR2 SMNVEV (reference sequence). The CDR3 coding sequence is TGTGCCAGCAGTTTATATGAGGGGGCAGACACTGAAGCTTTCTTT. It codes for CASSLYEGADTEAFF.

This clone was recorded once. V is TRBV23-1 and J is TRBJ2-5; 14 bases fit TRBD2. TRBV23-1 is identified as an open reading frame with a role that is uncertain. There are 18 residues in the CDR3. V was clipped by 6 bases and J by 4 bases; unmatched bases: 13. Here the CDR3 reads CASSQGTSGGFNGETQYF. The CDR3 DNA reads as TGCGCCAGCAGCCAAGGGACTAGCGGGGGTTTTAACGGAGAGACCCAGTACTTC.

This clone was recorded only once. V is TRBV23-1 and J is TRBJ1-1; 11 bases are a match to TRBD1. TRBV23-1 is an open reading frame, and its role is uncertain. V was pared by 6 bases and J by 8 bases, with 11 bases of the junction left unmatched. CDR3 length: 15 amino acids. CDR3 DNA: TGCGCCAGCAGCCAGAGTGTCGGACAGGGGGCGGAAGCTTTCTTT. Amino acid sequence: CASSQSVGQGAEAFF.

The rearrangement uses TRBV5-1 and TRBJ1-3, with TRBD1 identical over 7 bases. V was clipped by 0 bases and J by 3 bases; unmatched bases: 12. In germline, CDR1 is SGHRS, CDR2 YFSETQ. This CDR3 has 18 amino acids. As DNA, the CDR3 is TGCGCCAGCAGCTTGGCCGTAGGGGGCTCGGTTTTTGGAAACACCATATATTTT. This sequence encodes CASSLAVGGSVFGNTIYF.

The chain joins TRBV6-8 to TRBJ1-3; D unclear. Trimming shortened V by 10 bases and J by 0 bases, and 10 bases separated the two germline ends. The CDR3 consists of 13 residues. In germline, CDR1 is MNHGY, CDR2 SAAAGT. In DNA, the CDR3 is TGTGCCATCACAGACACCTCTGGAAACACCATATATTTT. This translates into CAITDTSGNTIYF.

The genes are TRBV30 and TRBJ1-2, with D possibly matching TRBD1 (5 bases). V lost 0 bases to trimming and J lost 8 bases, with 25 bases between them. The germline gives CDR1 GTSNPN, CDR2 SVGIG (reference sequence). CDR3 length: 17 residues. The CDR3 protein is CAWSVNRGTGPYYGYTF. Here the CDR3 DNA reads TGTGCCTGGAGTGTAAATCGTGGTACAGGTCCCTATTACGGCTACACCTTC.

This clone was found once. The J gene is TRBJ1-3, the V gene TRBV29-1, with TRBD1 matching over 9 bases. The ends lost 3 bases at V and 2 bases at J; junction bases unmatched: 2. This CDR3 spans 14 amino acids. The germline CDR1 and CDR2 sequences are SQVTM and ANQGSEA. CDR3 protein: CSVERTGAGNTIYF. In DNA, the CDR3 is TGCAGCGTTGAGAGGACAGGGGCTGGAAACACCATATATTTT.

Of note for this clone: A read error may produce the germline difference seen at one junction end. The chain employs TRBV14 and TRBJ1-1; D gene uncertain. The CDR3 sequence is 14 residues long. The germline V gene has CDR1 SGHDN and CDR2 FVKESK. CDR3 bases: TGTGCCAGCAACCAAGAAGGCGATGGAGGTGAAGCTTTCTTT. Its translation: CASNQEGDGGEAFF.

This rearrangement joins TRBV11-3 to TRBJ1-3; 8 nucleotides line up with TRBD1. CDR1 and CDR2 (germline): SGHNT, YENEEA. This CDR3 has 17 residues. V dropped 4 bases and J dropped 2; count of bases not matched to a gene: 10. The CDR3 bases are TGTGCCAGCAGCTCCCCCTGGGGACAGGCTCCTGGAAACACCATATATTTT. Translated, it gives CASSSPWGQAPGNTIYF. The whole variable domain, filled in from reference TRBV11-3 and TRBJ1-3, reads EAGVVQSPRYKIIEKKQPVAFWCNPISGHNTLYWYLQNLGQGPELLIRYENEEAVDDSQLPKDRFSAERLKGVDSTLKIQPAELGDSAVYLCASSSPWGQAPGNTIYFGEGSWLTVV.